The 22 T cell receptor beta chains presented below share a single source sample, sequenced in a study of lymphopenia after photon versus proton radiotherapy. Repertoires were generated with immunoSEQ multiplex PCR, while TCRdb's copy carries only in-frame clones and drops some. Counted here are some 170,000 clones, 88% occurring once; the ten biggest clones make up roughly 4.7%. Source: peripheral blood, taken from a patient treated with photon-based radiotherapy. The receptors originated from a man in his fifties with gastric cancer.

The rearrangement joins TRBV9 to TRBJ2-2; TRBD2 is a possible D gene (5 bases). The CDR3 contains 14 residues. From germline, CDR1 is SGDLS and CDR2 YYNGEE. Deletions cut 2 bases from V and 6 bases from J, with 11 bases between. The CDR3 nucleotides are TGTGCCAGCAGCGTCTCTGGGGAGTCCGGGGAGCTGTTTTTT. This sequence encodes CASSVSGESGELFF.

The rearrangement joins TRBV23-1 to TRBJ1-1; D possibly corresponds to TRBD1 (6 bases). TRBV23-1 is given ORF status, its function remaining uncertain. This CDR3 is 12 amino acids long. The ends were cut back, 11 bases at V and 1 base at J, with 11 bases in the middle. CDR3 loop: CAFGGPNTEAFF. The CDR3 coding sequence is TGCGCCTTCGGGGGCCCGAACACTGAAGCTTTCTTT.

The rearrangement uses TRBV12-5 and TRBJ2-7; D not resolved. This CDR3 contains 8 residues. V was clipped by 6 bases and J by 10 bases, with 4 bases between them. Germline lookup yields CDR1 LGHNT and CDR2 FRNRAP. The CDR3 DNA reads TGTGCTAGTGGAACCCAGTACTTC. Protein sequence: CASGTQYF.

This chain joins TRBV6-6 and TRBJ1-1; TRBD1 matches 11 bases. V gave up 2 bases and J gave up 5 bases; unmatched junction bases: 4. Germline CDR1 MNHNY, CDR2 SVGAGI (reference sequence). CDR3 length equals 15 residues. The CDR3 loop is CASSYPGQGGTEAFF. In DNA form, the CDR3 reads TGTGCCAGCAGTTACCCGGGACAGGGGGGGACTGAAGCTTTCTTT.

This chain links TRBV18 with TRBJ2-2; TRBD1 matches 7 bases. V shed 3 bases, J shed 4 bases, and the junction held 5 bases outside the gene matches. This CDR3 is 15 amino acids long. Germline V gives CDR1 KGHSH, CDR2 LQKENI. The CDR3 region is CASSPMTGSTGELFF. The CDR3 DNA reads TGTGCCAGCTCACCTATGACAGGGAGCACCGGGGAGCTGTTTTTT.

The chain employs TRBV30 and TRBJ2-7; D is undetermined. Germline CDR1 GTSNPN, CDR2 SVGIG (reference sequence). Trimming cost V 2 bases and J 2 bases, with 10 bases left between them. The CDR3 is made up of 13 amino acids. The CDR3 reads CAWSRQSAYEQYF. The CDR3 coding sequence is TGTGCCTGGAGTAGGCAGTCCGCCTACGAGCAGTACTTC. Drawing the rest from reference TRBV30 and TRBJ2-7, the complete variable domain is SQTIHQWPATLVQPVGSPLSLECTVEGTSNPNLYWYRQAAGRGLQLLFYSVGIGQISSEVPQNLSASRPQDRQFILSSKKLLLSDSGFYLCAWSRQSAYEQYFGPGTRLTVT.

CDR3 sequence: CASSFFTGETQYF. CDR3 coding DNA: TGTGCCAGCAGCTTCTTCACCGGGGAGACCCAGTACTTC. The chain has TRBV7-3 and TRBJ2-5; D unresolved. In germline, CDR1 is SGHTA, CDR2 FQGTGA. Trimming took off 3 bases at V and 5 bases at J, with 10 bases between the two ends. This CDR3 is 13 amino acids long.

The chain combines TRBV5-1 with TRBJ2-2; D remains unclear. The CDR3 has 18 residues. V was clipped by 2 bases and J by 3 bases, with 20 bases between them. Germline V gene sequence: CDR1 SGHRS, CDR2 YFSETQ. CDR3 protein: CASSFVTLGHLDTGELFF. CDR3 nucleotides: TGCGCCAGCAGCTTTGTCACTCTGGGCCATCTGGACACCGGGGAGCTGTTTTTT.

This clone has more than one count but fewer than ten. Other DNA sequences of this sample code for an identical CDR3. The chain combines TRBV5-1 with TRBJ1-1, with D maybe TRBD1 (5 bases). The germline V gene encodes CDR1 SGHRS and CDR2 YFSETQ. The CDR3 contains 13 residues. Trimming shortened V by 2 bases and J by 0 bases, and 5 bases separated the two germline ends. Here the CDR3 DNA reads TGCGCCAGCAGCTTCAGGGTGAACACTGAAGCTTTCTTT. It translates to CASSFRVNTEAFF.

The chain employs TRBV7-6 and TRBJ2-1, with 9 bases identical to TRBD2. The CDR3 spans 18 residues. V gave up 1 base and J gave up 0 bases; unmatched junction bases: 7. Germline values: CDR1 SGHVS, CDR2 FNYEAQ. CDR3 nucleotides: TGTGCCAGCAGCTTAGTTGCGGGAGGGGGGCTCTCCTACAATGAGCAGTTCTTC. Translated: CASSLVAGGGLSYNEQFF.

The chain combines TRBV7-9 with TRBJ2-1; unclear D gene. The length of the CDR3 is 13 residues. The V end was cut by 2 bases, the J end by 4 bases, with 6 bases between. The germline CDR1 and CDR2 sequences are SEHNR and FQNEAQ (reference sequence). This CDR3 reads CASSLSPYNEQFF. CDR3 nucleotides: TGTGCCAGCAGCTTATCCCCATACAATGAGCAGTTCTTC.

The genes are TRBV7-6 and TRBJ2-7; 9 positions agree with TRBD2. V shed 4 bases, J shed 8 bases, and the junction held 15 bases outside the gene matches. The CDR3 runs to 16 residues. Germline CDR1 and CDR2: SGHVS and FNYEAQ. This CDR3 reads CASSSIREREASQQYF. In DNA form, the CDR3 reads TGTGCCAGCAGCTCAATTAGGGAGCGGGAGGCATCCCAGCAGTACTTC. Looking up the rest from reference TRBV7-6 and TRBJ2-7 gives the full variable domain: GAGVSQSPRYKVTKRGQDVALRCDPISGHVSLYWYRQALGQGPEFLTYFNYEAQQDKSGLPNDRFSAERPEGSISTLTIQRTEQRDSAMYRCASSSIREREASQQYFGPGTRLTVT.

The J gene is TRBJ1-1, the V gene TRBV6-1; 9 nucleotides line up with TRBD1. The CDR3 has 15 amino acids. The V segment lost 4 bases and the J segment 6 bases; nucleotides outside the gene matches: 9. Germline V lookup: CDR1 MNHNS, CDR2 SASEGT. As DNA, the CDR3 is TGTGCCAGCAGTGTGGGACAGGGAGGGGTCGCTGAAGCTTTCTTT. It is translated as CASSVGQGGVAEAFF.

A few counts support this clone. The CDR3 loop is CASSLVQGGFYEQYF. In DNA form, the CDR3 reads TGTGCCAGCAGCTTAGTACAGGGCGGATTCTACGAGCAGTACTTC. The chain links TRBV11-2 to TRBJ2-7; maybe TRBD1 (6 bases). This CDR3 region has 15 residues. Trimming took off 1 base at V and 3 bases at J, with 13 bases between the two ends. Germline V gene sequence: CDR1 SGHAT, CDR2 FQNNGV.

This clone was counted only a few times. The chain uses TRBV5-4 and TRBJ1-4; D remains unclear. The CDR3 extends over 14 amino acids. Between the trimmed V and J ends, which lost 4 bases and 5 bases, there was a span of 12 bases. The germline V gene has CDR1 SGHNT and CDR2 YYREEE (reference sequence). DNA for the CDR3: TGTGCCAGCAGCCTAGGACTGCAGAATGAAAAACTGTTTTTT. Translation gives CASSLGLQNEKLFF.

The V gene is TRBV19, the J gene TRBJ2-7; 10 positions agree with TRBD2. Germline V gene lookup returns CDR1 LNHDA and CDR2 SQIVND (reference sequence). The ends lost 10 bases at V and 13 bases at J; junction bases unmatched: 7. The CDR3 sequence is 10 residues long. The DNA of the CDR3 is TGTGCCACCCTAGCGGGAGAGGGATACTTC. Amino acid sequence: CATLAGEGYF.

The V and J genes are TRBV19 and TRBJ2-5, with D perhaps TRBD2 (6 bases). V was pared by 4 bases and J by 0 bases, with 12 bases between. The CDR3 loop spans 15 amino acids. Germline loops: CDR1 LNHDA, CDR2 SQIVND (reference sequence). The CDR3 sequence is CASSTPGLNQETQYF. The CDR3 coding sequence is TGTGCCAGTAGTACACCGGGACTCAACCAAGAGACCCAGTACTTC.

J is TRBJ2-5 and V is TRBV5-4; the D is unclear. Germline V gene sequence: CDR1 SGHNT, CDR2 YYREEE (reference sequence). The V end lost 4 bases, the J end lost 2 bases, and 9 bases lay between the germline ends. The CDR3 totals 13 residues. The CDR3 region has the DNA TGTGCCAGCAGCCAAGACACACAAGAGACCCAGTACTTC. Its translation: CASSQDTQETQYF.

V usage is TRBV11-2 and J usage is TRBJ2-1; 8 nucleotides line up with TRBD2. The CDR3 sequence is 15 residues long. Trimming took 0 bases from V and 15 from J; bases not matched to a gene: 13. Looked up from germline, CDR1 is SGHAT and CDR2 is FQNNGV. CDR3 in amino acids: CASSLDGFSAGERFF. Here the CDR3 DNA reads TGTGCCAGCAGCTTAGATGGCTTTTCAGCGGGAGAACGGTTCTTC.

This rearrangement joins TRBV29-1 to TRBJ2-5; weak D call: TRBD2 (6 bases). This CDR3 has 13 amino acids. Germline CDR1 reads SQVTM; CDR2 reads ANQGSEA. Trimming shortened V by 4 bases and J by 5 bases, and 14 bases separated the two germline ends. The CDR3 sequence: CSVVYGSGETQYF. In DNA, the CDR3 is TGCAGCGTTGTTTACGGGAGCGGGGAGACCCAGTACTTC.

V and J are TRBV27 and TRBJ2-1; 9 nucleotides line up with TRBD1. V gave up 2 bases and J gave up 5 bases; unmatched junction bases: 7. The germline V gene has CDR1 MNHEY and CDR2 SMNVEV (reference sequence). The CDR3 is made up of 16 amino acids. CDR3 sequence reads: CASSLRGTGSNNEQFF. In DNA, the CDR3 is TGTGCCAGCAGTTTAAGGGGGACAGGGAGTAACAATGAGCAGTTCTTC.

The chain carries TRBV29-1 and TRBJ2-1, with 9 bases identical to TRBD2. Unmatched junction bases numbered 7, after V lost 6 bases and J lost 7 bases. CDR1 and CDR2 (germline): SQVTM, ANQGSEA. CDR3 length: 13 amino acids. Here the CDR3 reads CSVRRTSENEQFF. For the CDR3, the DNA is TGCAGCGTCAGACGGACTAGCGAGAATGAGCAGTTCTTC.